Reported below is one TCR beta chain. Antigen unknown. Produced via immunoSEQ multiplex PCR; TCRdb's table is partial and in-frame only. The sample has about 50,000 clones; over 60% are singletons. Germline CDR1 reads SNHLY; CDR2 reads FYNNEI. This CDR3 spans 14 amino acids. The germline V and J ends were trimmed by 8 bases and 9 bases, with 20 bases remaining between them. The time point here: week 47, end of study. Every vaccination contained 300 ug of the mutant IDH1 20-mer peptide and was paired with topical imiquimod. New WHO grade 3 or 4 astrocytomas that were IDH1-mutant and ATRX-lost occurred in the donors. The source of the sample is a study of a mutant IDH1 vaccine in newly diagnosed glioma. For the study at large: Either 4-6 weeks after radiotherapy alone or alongside temozolomide, vaccination was begun.

The chain is built from TRBV2 and TRBJ2-1; D is uncertain. This clonotype originated in a woman between 35 and 50 years old with glioma. Some clones in this sample may be carry-over from other donors' samples. Sequenced material: PBMCs, taken from a glioma patient whose treatment included an IDH1 peptide vaccine. The CDR3 region is CASRSSSLVGEQFF. In DNA, the CDR3 is TGTGCCAGCCGCTCCTCTTCTCTCGTCGGTGAGCAGTTCTTC.